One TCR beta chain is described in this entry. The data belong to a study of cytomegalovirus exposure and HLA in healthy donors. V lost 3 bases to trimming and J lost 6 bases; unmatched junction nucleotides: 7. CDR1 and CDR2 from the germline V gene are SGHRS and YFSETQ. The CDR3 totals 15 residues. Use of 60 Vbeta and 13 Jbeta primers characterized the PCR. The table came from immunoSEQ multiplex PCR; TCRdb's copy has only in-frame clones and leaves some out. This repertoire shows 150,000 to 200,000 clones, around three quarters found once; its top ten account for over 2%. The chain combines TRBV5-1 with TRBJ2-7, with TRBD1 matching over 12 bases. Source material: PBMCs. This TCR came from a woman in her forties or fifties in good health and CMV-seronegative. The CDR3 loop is CASSSGTGGTGEQYF. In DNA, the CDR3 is TGCGCCAGCAGCTCTGGGACAGGGGGCACAGGCGAGCAGTACTTC.